This TCR beta chain was identified during a study of T cells in Graves' hyperthyroidism and ophthalmopathy. TCR beta CDR3 sequences were amplified from RNA transcripts. Initially, a first-round RT-PCR of the TCR CDR3 employed the HTBI primer set. A single record per CDR3 protein comes from TCRdb applying MiXCR to the multiplex PCR reads. The data show around 380,000 distinct CDR3 sequences, less than 15% seen once. Study results and limitations: In the blood, most expanded thyroid clonotypes above 0.001 appeared as well.

The CDR3 is made up of 16 amino acids. Germline lookup yields CDR1 MNHNS and CDR2 SASEGT. The ends were cut back, 6 bases at V and 2 bases at J, with 17 bases in the middle. This clonotype has ten or more counts. Its matching antigen is unknown. This TCR was sampled from a man under 40 with Graves' hyperthyroidism that later progressed to Graves' ophthalmopathy. Sequencing input: blood. The chain uses TRBV6-1 and TRBJ1-5; maybe TRBD1 (6 bases). CDR3 coding DNA: TGTGCCAGCAGACTGGTTGGGGGGCGCGGCAATCAGCCCCAGCATTTT. Its translation is CASRLVGGRGNQPQHF.